The clone carrying this T cell receptor beta chain was seen just once. What it binds is not known. These data originate in a study of T cell repertoires in cytomegalovirus infection. On the study more broadly: Indicated by public TCR beta signatures were CMV infection and matching HLA type. General study points: People with CMV and the relevant HLA were identified by cumulative public TCR beta family frequency. What dominated the ex vivo response were HLA-C-restricted CMV-specific TCR beta clonotypes.

CDR3 size: 15 residues. V gave up 10 bases and J gave up 5 bases; unmatched junction bases: 12. The V gene's germline CDR1 is MNHEY and CDR2 SMNVEV (reference sequence). TCRdb re-analysed the reads in MiXCR, keeping a single row per CDR3 protein. This table has around 710,000 distinct CDR3 sequences, 25% to 30% appearing once. The gene calls are TRBV27 and TRBJ2-2, with 8 bases lining up with TRBD2. The starting material was cultured CD8+ T cells from PBMCs, obtained from culture after CMV antigen stimulation. This sequence originates from a human donor in good health (CMV status not recorded). Some clones in this sample may be carry-over from other donors' samples. CDR3: CATSRGAGGTGELFF. The CDR3 region has the DNA TGTGCCACCAGCCGGGGGGCGGGGGGTACCGGGGAGCTGTTTTTT.